This TCR beta chain was documented in a study of T cells in Graves' hyperthyroidism and ophthalmopathy. This CDR3 is built from 17 residues. The ends lost 3 bases at V and 0 bases at J; junction bases unmatched: 6. Germline values: CDR1 KGHDR, CDR2 SFDVKD. Amplified TCR beta CDR3 regions came from RNA transcripts. Primed by the HTBI set, a first-round RT-PCR was run on the TCR CDR3. TCRdb reprocessed the multiplex PCR reads via MiXCR and lists one record per CDR3 protein. Altogether around 260,000 distinct CDR3 sequences are present, around a quarter being singletons, with the ten largest covering approximately 30%. Ten or more counts support this clonotype.

The receptor was derived from a man aged 35-49 years with Graves' hyperthyroidism that later progressed to Graves' ophthalmopathy. The chain recombines TRBV24-1 with TRBJ2-3; TRBD2 matches 9 bases. Sequencing input: blood. As DNA, the CDR3 is TGTGCCACCAGTGATCGACTAGCGGAGTCTAGCACAGATACGCAGTATTTT. Its translation is CATSDRLAESSTDTQYF.